The TCR beta chain under discussion was sequenced for a study of siplizumab effects on memory and regulatory T cells. Regarding this clone: The antigen remains undetermined.

Generated by immunoSEQ multiplex PCR, the TCRdb table keeps only in-frame clones and is missing some. The sample records approximately 40,000 clones, around 90% being singletons. CDR1 ENHRY and CDR2 SYGVKD come from the germline V gene. V trimming: 10 bases; J trimming: 0 bases; junction bases outside the gene matches: 4. This CDR3 contains 14 residues. Study observations and caveats: Proliferating Tregs' suppressive function in siplizumab cultures went unconfirmed. Proliferating CD4+ or CD8+ clones, roughly 75-97% of them, lacked an assignable naive or memory phenotype.

Sequenced input: naive CD4+ T cells sorted from blood. This chain joins TRBV10-3 and TRBJ1-3, with 9 bases lining up with TRBD1. This receptor was identified in a human donor in good health. CDR3: CATETGGSGNTIYF. As DNA, the CDR3 is TGTGCCACTGAGACAGGGGGCTCTGGAAACACCATATATTTT.